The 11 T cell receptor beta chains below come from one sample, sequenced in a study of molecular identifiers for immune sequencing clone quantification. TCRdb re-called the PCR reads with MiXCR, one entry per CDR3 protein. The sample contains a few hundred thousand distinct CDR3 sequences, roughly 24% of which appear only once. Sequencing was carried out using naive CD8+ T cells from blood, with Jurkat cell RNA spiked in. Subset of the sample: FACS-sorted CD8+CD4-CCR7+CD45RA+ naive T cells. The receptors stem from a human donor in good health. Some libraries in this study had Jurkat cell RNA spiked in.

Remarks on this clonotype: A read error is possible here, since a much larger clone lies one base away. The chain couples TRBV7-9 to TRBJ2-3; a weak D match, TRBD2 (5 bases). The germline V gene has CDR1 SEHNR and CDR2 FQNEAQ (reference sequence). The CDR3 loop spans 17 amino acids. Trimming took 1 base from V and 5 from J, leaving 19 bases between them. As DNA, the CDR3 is TGTGCCAGCAGCTTAGGTTATACGGGGATGGACGTAGATACGCAGTATTTT. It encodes CASSLGYTGMDVDTQYF.

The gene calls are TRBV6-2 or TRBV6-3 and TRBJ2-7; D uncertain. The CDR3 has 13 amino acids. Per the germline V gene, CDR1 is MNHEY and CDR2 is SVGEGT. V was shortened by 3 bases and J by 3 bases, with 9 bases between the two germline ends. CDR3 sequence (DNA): TGTGCCAGCAGTTATAAGGGCCGCTACGAGCAGTACTTC. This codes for CASSYKGRYEQYF.

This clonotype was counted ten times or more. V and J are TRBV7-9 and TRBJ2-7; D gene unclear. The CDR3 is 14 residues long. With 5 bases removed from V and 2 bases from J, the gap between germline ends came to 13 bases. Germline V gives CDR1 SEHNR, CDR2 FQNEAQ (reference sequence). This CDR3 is CASSPSRPTYEQYF. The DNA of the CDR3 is TGTGCCAGCAGCCCCAGCAGGCCCACCTACGAGCAGTACTTC.

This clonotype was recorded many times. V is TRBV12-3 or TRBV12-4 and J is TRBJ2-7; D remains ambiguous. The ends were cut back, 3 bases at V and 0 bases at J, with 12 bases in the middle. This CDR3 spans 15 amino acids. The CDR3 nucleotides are TGTGCCAGCAGTTTTTCCCTCAGTGTCTCCTACGAGCAGTACTTC. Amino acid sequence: CASSFSLSVSYEQYF.

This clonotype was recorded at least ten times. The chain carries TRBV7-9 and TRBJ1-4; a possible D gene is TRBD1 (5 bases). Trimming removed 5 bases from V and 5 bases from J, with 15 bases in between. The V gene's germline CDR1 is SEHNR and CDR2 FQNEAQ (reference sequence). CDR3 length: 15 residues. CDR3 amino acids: CASSTRTGLNEKLFF. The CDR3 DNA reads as TGTGCCAGCAGCACACGGACGGGACTGAATGAAAAACTGTTTTTT.

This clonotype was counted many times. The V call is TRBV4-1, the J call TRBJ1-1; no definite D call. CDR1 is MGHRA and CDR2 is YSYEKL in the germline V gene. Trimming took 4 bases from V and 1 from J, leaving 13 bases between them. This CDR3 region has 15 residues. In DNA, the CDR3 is TGCGCCAGCAGCCCAAGCGTGGCAGCGAACACTGAAGCTTTCTTT. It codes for CASSPSVAANTEAFF.

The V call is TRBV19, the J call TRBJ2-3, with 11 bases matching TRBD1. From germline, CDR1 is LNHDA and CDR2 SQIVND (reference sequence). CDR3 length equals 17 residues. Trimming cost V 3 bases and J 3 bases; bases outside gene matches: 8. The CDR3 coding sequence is TGTGCCAGTAGTATTTTGGGGACAGGGGGAGGTACAGATACGCAGTATTTT. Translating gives CASSILGTGGGTDTQYF.

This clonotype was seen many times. CDR3 DNA sequence: TGTGCCAGCAGCCCCACCGGGGGGGCAGATACGCAGTATTTT. Its protein is CASSPTGGADTQYF. The chain couples TRBV7-9 to TRBJ2-3; 8 nucleotides align to TRBD2. The CDR3 has 14 amino acids. V lost 5 bases, J lost 4 bases, and 5 bases stayed unmatched. CDR1 is SEHNR and CDR2 is FQNEAQ in the germline V gene (reference sequence).

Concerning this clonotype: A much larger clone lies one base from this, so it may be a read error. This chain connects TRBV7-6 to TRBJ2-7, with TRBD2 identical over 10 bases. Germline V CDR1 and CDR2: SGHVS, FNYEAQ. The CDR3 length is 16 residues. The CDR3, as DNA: TGTGCCAGCAGCTTAGGCGGCCTAGCGGGAGAGTACGAGCCGTACTTC. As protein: CASSLGGLAGEYEPYF.

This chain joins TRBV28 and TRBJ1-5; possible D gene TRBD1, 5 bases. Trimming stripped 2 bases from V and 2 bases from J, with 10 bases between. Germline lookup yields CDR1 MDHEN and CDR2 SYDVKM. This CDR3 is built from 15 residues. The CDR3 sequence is CASSLQGLGNQPQHF. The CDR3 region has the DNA TGTGCCAGCAGTTTACAGGGTTTGGGCAATCAGCCCCAGCATTTT.

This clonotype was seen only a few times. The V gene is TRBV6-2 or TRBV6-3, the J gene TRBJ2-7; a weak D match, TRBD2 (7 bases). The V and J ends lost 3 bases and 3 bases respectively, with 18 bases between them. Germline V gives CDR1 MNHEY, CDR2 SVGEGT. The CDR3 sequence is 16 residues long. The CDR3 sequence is CASSYIGGGPVYEQYF. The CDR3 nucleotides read TGTGCCAGCAGTTATATAGGGGGAGGGCCGGTCTACGAGCAGTACTTC.